One and the same sample provided the 8 T cell receptor beta chains below, sequenced in a study of blood T cell repertoires in COVID-19. Libraries were prepared by immunoSEQ multiplex PCR; TCRdb keeps only in-frame clonotypes and omits some of them. This table holds some 150,000 clones, about 84% found once. The sample taken for sequencing was peripheral blood. Receptor source: a woman older than 75 in a cohort sampled during active or convalescent COVID-19.

The chain uses TRBV2 and TRBJ2-7; a weak D match, TRBD2 (5 bases). The germline V gene encodes CDR1 SNHLY and CDR2 FYNNEI. The length of the CDR3 is 12 residues. V was pared by 8 bases and J by 4 bases, with 12 bases between. The CDR3 coding sequence is TGTGCCAGCCGACAAACGGGGTACGAGCAGTACTTC. Translating gives CASRQTGYEQYF.

The chain employs TRBV5-1 and TRBJ2-3; no reliable D call. V was cut by 0 bases and J by 0 bases, with 11 bases left in between. CDR1 and CDR2 (germline): SGHRS, YFSETQ. The CDR3 runs 16 residues. The CDR3 nucleotides are TGCGCCAGCAGCTTGGCCTTGGAGACTAGCACAGATACGCAGTATTTT. Protein: CASSLALETSTDTQYF.

The chain has TRBV6-2 or TRBV6-3 and TRBJ1-6; D is unclear. Germline V CDR1 and CDR2: MNHEY, SVGEGT. V shed 3 bases and J shed 7 bases, with 13 bases lying between them. This CDR3 is built from 15 residues. CDR3: CASSYLSAGNSPLHF. DNA of the CDR3: TGTGCCAGCAGTTATTTATCGGCGGGGAATTCACCCCTCCACTTT.

For this clone: The sample contains more than one DNA sequence encoding this CDR3. The chain is built from TRBV7-8 and TRBJ1-1, with unresolved D. Between the trimmed V and J ends, which lost 1 base and 1 base, there was a span of 7 bases. Germline lookup yields CDR1 SGHVS and CDR2 FQNEAQ. The CDR3 covers 14 residues. As DNA, the CDR3 is TGTGCCAGCAGCTTAGGAGCGGCGAACACTGAAGCTTTCTTT. Amino acid sequence: CASSLGAANTEAFF. Using reference TRBV7-8 and TRBJ1-1 for the parts outside the CDR3, the full variable domain is GAGVSQSPRYKVAKRGQDVALRCDPISGHVSLFWYQQALGQGPEFLTYFQNEAQLDKSGLPSDRFFAERPEGSVSTLKIQRTQQEDSAVYLCASSLGAANTEAFFGQGTRLTVV.

CDR3 DNA: TGTGCCAGCAGTGTGGGAACGTGGGGGGGAGGCTACACCTTC. Translating it yields CASSVGTWGGGYTF. V and J are TRBV2 and TRBJ1-2, with D possibly matching TRBD1 (5 bases). Trimming shortened V by 4 bases and J by 8 bases, and 17 bases separated the two germline ends. The germline V gene encodes CDR1 SNHLY and CDR2 FYNNEI. The CDR3 totals 14 residues. The whole variable domain, filled in from reference TRBV2 and TRBJ1-2, reads EPEVTQTPSHQVTQMGQEVILRCVPISNHLYFYWYRQILGQKVEFLVSFYNNEISEKSEIFDDQFSVERPDGSNFTLKIRSTKLEDSAMYFCASSVGTWGGGYTFGSGTRLTVV.

This clone was seen a single time. The chain uses TRBV2 and TRBJ1-1; a possible D gene is TRBD1 (5 bases). Germline V gene lookup returns CDR1 SNHLY and CDR2 FYNNEI. Trimming pared 1 base from V and 5 bases from J, leaving 11 bases between. The CDR3 is 14 residues long. The CDR3 sequence: CASSEGGAGTEAFF. In nucleotides, the CDR3 is TGTGCCAGCAGTGAAGGGGGCGCGGGGACTGAAGCTTTCTTT.

There are a few counts of this clone. J is TRBJ1-2 and V is TRBV7-9, with 8 bases identical to TRBD1. The trim removed 6 bases at V and 7 bases at J, leaving 7 bases unmatched. Germline V lookup: CDR1 SEHNR, CDR2 FQNEAQ (reference sequence). CDR3 length equals 13 residues. In DNA, the CDR3 is TGTGCCAGCAGTCGACAGGGGTCGGGTGGCTACACCTTC. Translating it yields CASSRQGSGGYTF.

This chain links TRBV18 with TRBJ1-1; D unclear. The CDR3 spans 14 residues. Germline V gene sequence: CDR1 KGHSH, CDR2 LQKENI. Deletions cut 5 bases from V and 7 bases from J, with 17 bases between. As DNA, the CDR3 is TGTGCCAGCTCATTAAGTGCGGGTGAGGGTGAAGCTTTCTTT. Translating gives CASSLSAGEGEAFF. Filled out from reference TRBV18 and TRBJ1-1, the complete variable domain reads NAGVMQNPRHLVRRRGQEARLRCSPMKGHSHVYWYRQLPEEGLKFMVYLQKENIIDESGMPKERFSAEFPKEGPSILRIQQVVRGDSAAYFCASSLSAGEGEAFFGQGTRLTVV.